This T cell receptor (beta chain) appears in the sequencing data of a study of shared clonotypes between healthy human individuals. Regarding the study as a whole: An expected dependence of interdonor clonotype sharing on sequencing depth was noted.

In the case of this clone: No antigen is known for it.

The V end lost 3 bases, the J end lost 5 bases, and 5 bases lay between the germline ends. CDR3 length: 12 residues. Looked up from germline, CDR1 is LNHDA and CDR2 is SQIVND (reference sequence). Only in-frame clones appear in the TCRdb table, and some are missing; sequencing was by immunoSEQ multiplex PCR. The sample includes some 500,000 clones, 95% to 97% of them seen just once. None of the donors, who were healthy HIV-negative adults, had recently had acute infections or vaccinations. The study separated CD4+ cells into CD45RA+ naive and CD45RA-negative memory subsets. The receptor comes from a woman in her twenties or thirties in good health. Material for sequencing was naive CD4+ T cells sorted from blood. The subset: CD45RA+ positively selected. The rearrangement joins TRBV19 to TRBJ2-1; D not resolved. The CDR3 bases are TGTGCCAGTAGTATGGCCGACAATGAGCAGTTCTTC. This codes for CASSMADNEQFF.